This TCR beta chain was documented in a study of T cell responses to AZD1222 COVID-19 vaccine (dated by TCRdb to the early 2020s). At the level of the whole study: Because spike-specific TCR depth and breadth did not differ between the two schedules, AZD1222 recipients who got a second dose at roughly 4 weeks were pooled with those who got a second dose at roughly 12 weeks. Trial participants were enrolled by age into subgroups of 18-55, 56-69 and 70-plus years, and around 140, 26 and 57 TCR-sequenced participants, respectively, were included in these subgroups. TCR sequencing was performed for some 250 trial participants, of whom about 200 were given two doses of AZD1222 and some 26 were given two doses of MenACWY control vaccine.

With respect to this clone: It lacks a known antigen. The record has no base qualities; no much larger clone is one base away.

Per the germline V gene (reference sequence), SEHNR is the CDR1 and FQNEAQ is the CDR2. The CDR3 numbers 16 residues from cysteine through phenylalanine. The kept DNA is CDR3 alone, 48 bases in frame from the first base. The V and J ends are trimmed by 4 bases and 3 bases, leaving 19 bases between them. In light of the paper, this sample's time point label describes: baseline before first vaccination. Vaccinee samples were obtained from the UK trials COV001 and COV002, which included a single-blind randomized controlled phase 2/3 trial of AZD1222 (ChAdOx1 nCoV-19) in healthy adults. For TCRbeta chain sequencing, PBMC samples from trial participants were taken at day 0 and at day 28 after the second dose. The CDR3 regions of human TCRbeta chains were subjected to immunosequencing. The study's own analysis went as follows. Repertoire TCRs were matched against a reference library of SARS-CoV-2-specific TCRs generated with the MIRA antigen-specificity platform. Breadth was defined as the fraction of unique TCRs that were SARS-CoV-2-associated, and depth was defined as the fraction of total T cells that were SARS-CoV-2-associated. Using the MIRA data, each spike-specific TCR was mapped to the spike region that the TCR reacts to and placed in a CD4 or CD8 class. Log10-transformed breadth and depth values were compared by one-way ANOVA with Sidak's multiple comparisons tests. TCRdb stores this immuneACCESS table with in-frame sequences only. Part of the clones is absent; in the studies checked, under half of the shortfall reflects unresolved V genes, and no reason is known for the rest. Clonal size and the V and J genes are those of that table, whereas D and trimming came from the DNA. Present in this sample are 100,000 to 150,000 clones, approximately 85% of which were seen just once. The ten biggest clones cover about 9.8% of the sample.

Broader findings and caveats from the paper: Participants were mostly white British, with more females than males. The authors suggested clonal diversity may have been underestimated. After two AZD1222 doses, both the breadth and the depth of spike-specific TCRs were significantly higher than at day 0 and than in MenACWY recipients. The vaccine-associated CD4 TCRs covered the entire spike protein, and the dominant responses fell in regions 160-218 and 743-854. The 56-69-year group was small, and its depth increase did not reach significance, likely because of low power. Conclusions about previously exposed vaccinees were limited because only a handful of AZD1222 recipients were SARS-CoV-2 seropositive at baseline. Nearly half of unique spike-specific TCRs reportedly recognized epitopes outside regions mutated in the B.1.351 and B.1.1.7 variants. Because no day 14 peak-response samples were available, repertoires were characterized only after the peak T cell response.

The receptor was isolated from an adult in good health. The chain is encoded by TRBV7-9 joined to TRBJ2-7; TRBD1 is a weak D gene call, 5 bases matching. The sample in question was peripheral blood, obtained on day 0 of AZD1222 vaccination. The sequenced DNA is TGTGCCAGCAGCTCCTCTCTCGTTGGACACAACTACGAGCAGTACTTC. It codes for CASSSSLVGHNYEQYF.